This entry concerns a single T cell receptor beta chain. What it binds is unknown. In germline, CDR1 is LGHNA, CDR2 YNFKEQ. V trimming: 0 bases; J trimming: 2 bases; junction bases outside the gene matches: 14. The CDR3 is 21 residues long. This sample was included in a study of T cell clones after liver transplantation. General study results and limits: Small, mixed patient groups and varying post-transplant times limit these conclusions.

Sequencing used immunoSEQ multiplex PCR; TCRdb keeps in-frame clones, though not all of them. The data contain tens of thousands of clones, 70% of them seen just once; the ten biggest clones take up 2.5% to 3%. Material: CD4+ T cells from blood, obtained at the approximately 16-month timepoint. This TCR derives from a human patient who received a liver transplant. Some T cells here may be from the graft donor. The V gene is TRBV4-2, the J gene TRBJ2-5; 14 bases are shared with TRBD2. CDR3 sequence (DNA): TGTGCCAGCAGCCAAGAAAATCGGCCGGGACTAGCGGGGGCCGTTCAAGAGACCCAGTACTTC. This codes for CASSQENRPGLAGAVQETQYF.